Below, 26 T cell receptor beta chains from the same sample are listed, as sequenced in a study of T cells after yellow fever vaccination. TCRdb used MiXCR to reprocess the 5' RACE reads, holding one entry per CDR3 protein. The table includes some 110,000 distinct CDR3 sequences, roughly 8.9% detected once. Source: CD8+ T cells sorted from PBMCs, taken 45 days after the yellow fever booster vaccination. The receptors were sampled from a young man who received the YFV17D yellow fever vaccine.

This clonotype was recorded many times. DNA for the CDR3: TGTGCCAGCAGCTCCCGAAATCCAACTAGCGGGACCTACAATGAGCAGTTCTTC. This gives the protein CASSSRNPTSGTYNEQFF. The chain has TRBV11-1 and TRBJ2-1, with 10 bases that match TRBD2. CDR1 and CDR2 from the germline V gene are SGHAT and FQDESV (reference sequence). V gave up 4 bases and J gave up 2 bases; unmatched junction bases: 11. The CDR3 extends over 18 amino acids.

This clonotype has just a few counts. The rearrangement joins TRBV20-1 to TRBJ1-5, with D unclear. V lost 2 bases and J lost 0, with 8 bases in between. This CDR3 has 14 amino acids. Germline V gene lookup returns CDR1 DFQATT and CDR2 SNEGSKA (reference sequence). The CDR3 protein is CSARPDLSNQPQHF. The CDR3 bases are TGCAGTGCTAGACCGGATCTTAGCAATCAGCCCCAGCATTTT.

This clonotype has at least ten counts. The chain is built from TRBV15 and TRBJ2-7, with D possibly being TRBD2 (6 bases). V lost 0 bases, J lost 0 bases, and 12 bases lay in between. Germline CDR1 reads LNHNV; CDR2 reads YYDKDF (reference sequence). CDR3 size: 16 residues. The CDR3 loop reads CATSREEGLSSYEQYF. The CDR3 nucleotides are TGTGCCACCAGCAGAGAGGAGGGGCTGAGCTCCTACGAGCAGTACTTC.

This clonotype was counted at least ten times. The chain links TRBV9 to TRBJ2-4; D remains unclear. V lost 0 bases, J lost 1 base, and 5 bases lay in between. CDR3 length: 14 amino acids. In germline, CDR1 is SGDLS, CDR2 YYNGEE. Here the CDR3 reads CASSVGSAKNIQYF. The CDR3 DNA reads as TGTGCCAGCAGCGTAGGTTCTGCCAAAAACATTCAGTACTTC.

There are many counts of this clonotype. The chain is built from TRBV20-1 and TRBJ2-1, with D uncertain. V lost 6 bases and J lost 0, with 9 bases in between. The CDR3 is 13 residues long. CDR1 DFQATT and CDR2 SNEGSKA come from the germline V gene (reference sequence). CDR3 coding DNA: TGCAGTGCCGGCCTGCCCTCCTACAATGAGCAGTTCTTC. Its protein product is CSAGLPSYNEQFF.

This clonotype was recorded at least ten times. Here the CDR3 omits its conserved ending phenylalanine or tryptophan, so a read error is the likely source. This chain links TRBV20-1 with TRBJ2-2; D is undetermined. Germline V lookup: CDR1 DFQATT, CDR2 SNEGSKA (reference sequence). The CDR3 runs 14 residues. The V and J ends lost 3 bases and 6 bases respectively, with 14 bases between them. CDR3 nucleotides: TGCAGTGCTAGTCGGGTTTTCCCGGCCGGGGAGCTGTTTGTT. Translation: CSASRVFPAGELFV.

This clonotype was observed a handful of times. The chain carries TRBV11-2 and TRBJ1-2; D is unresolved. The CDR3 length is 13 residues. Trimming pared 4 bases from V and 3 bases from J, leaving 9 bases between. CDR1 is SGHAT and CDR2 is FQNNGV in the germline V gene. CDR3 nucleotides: TGTGCCAGCAGCTATGGTCCTGACTATGGCTACACCTTC. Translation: CASSYGPDYGYTF.

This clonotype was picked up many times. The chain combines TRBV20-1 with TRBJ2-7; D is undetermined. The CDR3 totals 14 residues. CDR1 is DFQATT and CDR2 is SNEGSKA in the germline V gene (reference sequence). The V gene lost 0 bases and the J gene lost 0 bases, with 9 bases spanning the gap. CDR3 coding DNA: TGCAGTGCTAGAGACGAAAACCACTCCTACGAGCAGTACTTC. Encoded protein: CSARDENHSYEQYF.

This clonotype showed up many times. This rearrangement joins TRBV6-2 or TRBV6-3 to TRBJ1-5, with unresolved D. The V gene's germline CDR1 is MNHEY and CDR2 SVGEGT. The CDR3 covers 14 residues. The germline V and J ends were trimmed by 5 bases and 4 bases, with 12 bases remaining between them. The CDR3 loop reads CASSLGVGNQPQHF. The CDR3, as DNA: TGTGCCAGCAGTCTCGGGGTCGGGAATCAGCCCCAGCATTTT.

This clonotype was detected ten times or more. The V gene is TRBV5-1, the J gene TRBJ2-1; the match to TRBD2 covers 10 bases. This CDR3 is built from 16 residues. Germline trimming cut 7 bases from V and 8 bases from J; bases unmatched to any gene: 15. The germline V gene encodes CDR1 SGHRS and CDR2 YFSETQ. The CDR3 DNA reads TGCGCCAGCCACCCCTGGGCTAGCGGGAGTTACGATGAGCAGTTCTTC. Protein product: CASHPWASGSYDEQFF.

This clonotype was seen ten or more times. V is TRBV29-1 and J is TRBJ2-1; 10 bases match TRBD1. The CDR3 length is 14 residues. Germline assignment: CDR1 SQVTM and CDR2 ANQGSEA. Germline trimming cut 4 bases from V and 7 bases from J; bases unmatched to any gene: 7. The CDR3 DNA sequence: TGCAGCGTTGTGGGGACAGGGGATTCGAATGAGCAGTTCTTC. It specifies CSVVGTGDSNEQFF.

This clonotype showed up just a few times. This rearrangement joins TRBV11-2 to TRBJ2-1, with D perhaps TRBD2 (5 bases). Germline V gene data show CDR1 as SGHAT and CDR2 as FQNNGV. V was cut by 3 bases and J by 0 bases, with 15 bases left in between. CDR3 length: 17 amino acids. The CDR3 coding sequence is TGTGCCAGCAGCTTTCGGGAAGGGTGGAGCTCCTACAATGAGCAGTTCTTC. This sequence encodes CASSFREGWSSYNEQFF.

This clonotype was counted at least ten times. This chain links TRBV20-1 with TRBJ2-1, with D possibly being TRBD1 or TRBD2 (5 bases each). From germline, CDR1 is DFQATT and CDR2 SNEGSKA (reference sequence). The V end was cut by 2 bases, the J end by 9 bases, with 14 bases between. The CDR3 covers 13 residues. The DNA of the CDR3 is TGCAGTGCTAGACGGGGTCTGCAGGGTGAGCAGTTCTTC. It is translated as CSARRGLQGEQFF.

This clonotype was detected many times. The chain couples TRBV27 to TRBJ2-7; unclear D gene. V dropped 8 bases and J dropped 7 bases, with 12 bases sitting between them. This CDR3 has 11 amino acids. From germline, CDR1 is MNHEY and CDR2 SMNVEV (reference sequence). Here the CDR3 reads CASSSFGEQYF. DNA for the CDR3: TGTGCCAGCTCTTCTTTCGGGGAGCAGTACTTC.

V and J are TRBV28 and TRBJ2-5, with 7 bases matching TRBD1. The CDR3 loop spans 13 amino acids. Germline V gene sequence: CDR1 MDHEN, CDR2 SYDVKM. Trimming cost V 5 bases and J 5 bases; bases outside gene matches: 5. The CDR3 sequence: CASSVTGMETQYF. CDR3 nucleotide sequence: TGTGCCAGCAGTGTGACAGGGATGGAGACCCAGTACTTC. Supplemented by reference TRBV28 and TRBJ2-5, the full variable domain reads DVKVTQSSRYLVKRTGEKVFLECVQDMDHENMFWYRQDPGLGLRLIYFSYDVKMKEKGDIPEGYSVSREKKERFSLILESASTNQTSMYLCASSVTGMETQYFGPGTRLLVL.

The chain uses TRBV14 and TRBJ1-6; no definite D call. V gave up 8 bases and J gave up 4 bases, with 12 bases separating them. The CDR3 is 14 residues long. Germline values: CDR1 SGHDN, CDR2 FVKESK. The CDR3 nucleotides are TGTGCCAGCTCGATCAGTGGTTATAATTCACCCCTCCACTTT. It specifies CASSISGYNSPLHF.

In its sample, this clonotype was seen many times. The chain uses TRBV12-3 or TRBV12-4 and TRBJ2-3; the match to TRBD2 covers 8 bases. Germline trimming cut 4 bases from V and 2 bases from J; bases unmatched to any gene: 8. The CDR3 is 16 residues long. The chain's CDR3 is CASSSGSGSNTDTQYF. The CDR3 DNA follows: TGTGCCAGCAGTTCCGGGAGCGGGAGCAACACAGATACGCAGTATTTT.

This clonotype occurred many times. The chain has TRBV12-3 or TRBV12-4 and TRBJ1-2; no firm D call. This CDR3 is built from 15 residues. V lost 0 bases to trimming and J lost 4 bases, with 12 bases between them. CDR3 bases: TGTGCCAGCAGTTTAGCGCCCGAGACTGCCTATGGCTACACCTTC. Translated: CASSLAPETAYGYTF.

CDR3: CASSFRGAGYEQYF. As DNA, the CDR3 is TGTGCCAGCAGTTTTCGGGGGGCTGGCTACGAGCAGTACTTC. The chain carries TRBV28 and TRBJ2-7; D is possibly TRBD2 (7 bases). Trimming removed 3 bases from V and 3 bases from J, with 12 bases in between. The CDR3 loop spans 14 amino acids. The germline V gene has CDR1 MDHEN and CDR2 SYDVKM.

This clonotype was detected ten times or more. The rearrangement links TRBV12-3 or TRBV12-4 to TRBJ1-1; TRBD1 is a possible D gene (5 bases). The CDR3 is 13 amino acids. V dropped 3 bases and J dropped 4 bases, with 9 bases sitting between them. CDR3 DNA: TGTGCCAGCAGTTTCGGGGGAGGCACTGAAGCTTTCTTT. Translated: CASSFGGGTEAFF.

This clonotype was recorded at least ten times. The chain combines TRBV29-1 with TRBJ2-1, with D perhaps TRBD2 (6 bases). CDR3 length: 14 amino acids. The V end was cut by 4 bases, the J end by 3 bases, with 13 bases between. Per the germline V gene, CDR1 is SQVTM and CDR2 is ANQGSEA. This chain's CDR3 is CSVASWRDYNEQFF. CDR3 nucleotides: TGCAGCGTTGCCAGTTGGAGGGACTACAATGAGCAGTTCTTC.

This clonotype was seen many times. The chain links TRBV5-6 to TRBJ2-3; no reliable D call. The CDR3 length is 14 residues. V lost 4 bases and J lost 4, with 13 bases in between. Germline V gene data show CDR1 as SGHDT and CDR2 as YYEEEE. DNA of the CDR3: TGTGCCAGCAGCCCTCGCGGTTGGGCAGATACGCAGTATTTT. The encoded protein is CASSPRGWADTQYF.

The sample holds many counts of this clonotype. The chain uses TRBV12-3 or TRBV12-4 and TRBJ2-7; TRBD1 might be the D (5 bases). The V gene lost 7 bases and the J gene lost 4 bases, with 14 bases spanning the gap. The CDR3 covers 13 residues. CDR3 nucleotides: TGTGCCAGCACCTCCCCAGGGTCTTACGAGCAGTACTTC. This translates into CASTSPGSYEQYF.

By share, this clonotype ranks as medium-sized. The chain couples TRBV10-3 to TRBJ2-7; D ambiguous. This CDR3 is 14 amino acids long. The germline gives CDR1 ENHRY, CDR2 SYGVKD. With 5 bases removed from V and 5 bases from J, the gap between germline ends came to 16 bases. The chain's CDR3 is CAISTGPDAHEQYF. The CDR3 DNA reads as TGTGCCATCAGTACTGGGCCCGATGCCCACGAGCAGTACTTC.

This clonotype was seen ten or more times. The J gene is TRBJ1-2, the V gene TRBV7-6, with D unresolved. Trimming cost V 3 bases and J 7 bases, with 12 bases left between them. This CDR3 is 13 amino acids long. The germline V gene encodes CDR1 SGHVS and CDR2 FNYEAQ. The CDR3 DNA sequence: TGTGCCAGCAGCTTCGGTGATCGGACTGGCTACACCTTC. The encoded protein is CASSFGDRTGYTF.

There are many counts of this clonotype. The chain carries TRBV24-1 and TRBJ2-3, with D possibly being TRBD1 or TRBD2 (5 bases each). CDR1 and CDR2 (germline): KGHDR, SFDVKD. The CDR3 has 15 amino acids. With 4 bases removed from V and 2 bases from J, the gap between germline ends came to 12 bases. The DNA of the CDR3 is TGTGCCACCAGTGAGGGGGTTGGATACACAGATACGCAGTATTTT. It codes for CATSEGVGYTDTQYF.